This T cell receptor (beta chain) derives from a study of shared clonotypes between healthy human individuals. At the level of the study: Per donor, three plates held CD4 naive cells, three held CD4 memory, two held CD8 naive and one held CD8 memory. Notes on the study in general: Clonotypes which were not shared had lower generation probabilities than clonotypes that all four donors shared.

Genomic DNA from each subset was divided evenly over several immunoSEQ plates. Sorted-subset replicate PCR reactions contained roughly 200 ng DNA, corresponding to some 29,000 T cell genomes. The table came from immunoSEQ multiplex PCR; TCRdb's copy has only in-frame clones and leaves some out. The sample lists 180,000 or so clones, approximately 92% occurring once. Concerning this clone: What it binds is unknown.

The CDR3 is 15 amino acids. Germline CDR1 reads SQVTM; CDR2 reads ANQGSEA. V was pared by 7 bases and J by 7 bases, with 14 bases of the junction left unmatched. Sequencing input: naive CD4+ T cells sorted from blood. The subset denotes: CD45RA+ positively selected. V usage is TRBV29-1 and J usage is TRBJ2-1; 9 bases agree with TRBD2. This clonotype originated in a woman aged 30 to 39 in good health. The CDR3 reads CSANRGSGSYNEQFF. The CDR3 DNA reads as TGCAGCGCGAACAGGGGTAGCGGGAGTTATAATGAGCAGTTCTTC.